The clone carrying this TCR beta chain has just a few counts. The antigen remains undetermined. This CDR3 is built from 16 residues. Germline CDR1 reads SGHTA; CDR2 reads FQGNSA. J was trimmed by 4 bases and V by 1 base; bases with no gene match: 5. This specimen belongs to a study of CD8 T cells in ankylosing spondylitis. Broader study findings: A motif in TCR beta, a set of under 10 highly homologous variants, appeared characteristic of ankylosing spondylitis blood. Disease-linked clones bore a CD8+ phenotype, appearing relatively rarely in peripheral blood. Disease-associated clones were reportedly significantly overrepresented in matched ankylosing spondylitis synovial fluid. Earlier authors reported some of these motif variants in reactive arthritis synovial fluid and blood.

Generation of TCR beta libraries employed quantitative 5'-RACE incorporating molecular barcodes. TCRdb redid the calling of the 5' RACE reads with MiXCR, one entry per CDR3 protein. The repertoire holds 200,000 to 250,000 distinct CDR3 sequences, with around 20% as singletons. The V and J genes are TRBV7-2 and TRBJ2-2, with 8 positions matching TRBD1. Material for sequencing was blood, either unsorted or a sorted T cell fraction (not recorded which). The sequence came from a male donor with ankylosing spondylitis. CDR3 amino acids: CASSLDQGASTGELFF. CDR3 nucleotides: TGTGCCAGCAGCTTAGATCAGGGGGCGAGCACCGGGGAGCTGTTTTTT.